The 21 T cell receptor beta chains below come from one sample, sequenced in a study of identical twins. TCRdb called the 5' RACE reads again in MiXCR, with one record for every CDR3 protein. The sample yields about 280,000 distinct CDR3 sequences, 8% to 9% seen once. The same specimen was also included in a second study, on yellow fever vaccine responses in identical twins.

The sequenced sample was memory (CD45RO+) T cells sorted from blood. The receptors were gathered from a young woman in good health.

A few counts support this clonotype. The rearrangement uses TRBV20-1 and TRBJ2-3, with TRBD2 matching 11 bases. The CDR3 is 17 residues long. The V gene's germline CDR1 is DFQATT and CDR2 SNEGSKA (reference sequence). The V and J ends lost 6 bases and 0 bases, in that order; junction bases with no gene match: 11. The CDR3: CSAPPSGRPSSTDTQYF. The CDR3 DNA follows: TGCAGTGCCCCACCTAGCGGGAGGCCCTCTAGCACAGATACGCAGTATTTT.

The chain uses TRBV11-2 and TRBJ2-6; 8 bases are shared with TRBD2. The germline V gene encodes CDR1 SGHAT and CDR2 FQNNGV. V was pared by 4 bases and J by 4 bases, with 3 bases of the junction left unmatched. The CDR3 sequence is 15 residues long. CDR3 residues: CASSSGGVGANVLTF. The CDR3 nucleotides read TGTGCCAGCAGCTCGGGGGGGGTAGGGGCCAACGTCCTGACTTTC.

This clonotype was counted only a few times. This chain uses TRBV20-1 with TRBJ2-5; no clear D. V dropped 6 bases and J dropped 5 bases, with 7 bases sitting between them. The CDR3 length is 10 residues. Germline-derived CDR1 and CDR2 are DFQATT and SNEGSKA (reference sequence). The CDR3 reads CSARRETQYF. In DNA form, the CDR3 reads TGCAGTGCCAGAAGGGAGACCCAGTACTTC.

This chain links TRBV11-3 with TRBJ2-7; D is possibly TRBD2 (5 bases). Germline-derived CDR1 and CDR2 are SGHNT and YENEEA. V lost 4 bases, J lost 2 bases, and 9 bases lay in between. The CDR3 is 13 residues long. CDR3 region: CASSYGLTYEQYF. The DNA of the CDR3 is TGTGCCAGCAGCTACGGACTCACCTACGAGCAGTACTTC.

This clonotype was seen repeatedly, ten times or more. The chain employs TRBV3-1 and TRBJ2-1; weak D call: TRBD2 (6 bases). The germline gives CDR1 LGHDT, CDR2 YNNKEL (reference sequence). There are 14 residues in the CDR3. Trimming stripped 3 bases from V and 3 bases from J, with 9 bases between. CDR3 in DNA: TGTGCCAGCAGCCACCCCGGGGGCTACAATGAGCAGTTCTTC. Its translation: CASSHPGGYNEQFF.

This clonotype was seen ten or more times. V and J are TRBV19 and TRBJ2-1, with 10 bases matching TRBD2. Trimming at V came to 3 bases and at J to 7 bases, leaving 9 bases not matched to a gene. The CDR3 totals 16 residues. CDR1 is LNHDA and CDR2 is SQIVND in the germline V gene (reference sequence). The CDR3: CASSMLGLAPSNEQFF. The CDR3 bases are TGTGCCAGTAGTATGTTGGGACTAGCGCCTTCTAATGAGCAGTTCTTC.

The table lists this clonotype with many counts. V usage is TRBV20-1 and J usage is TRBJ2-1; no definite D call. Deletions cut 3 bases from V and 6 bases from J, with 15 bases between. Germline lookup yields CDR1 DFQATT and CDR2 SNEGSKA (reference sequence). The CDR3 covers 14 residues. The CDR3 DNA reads TGCAGTGCTAGTGGCCCCCTGAGGACCAATGAGCAGTTCTTC. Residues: CSASGPLRTNEQFF.

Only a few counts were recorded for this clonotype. The CDR3 protein is CASSLGAGAPYEQYV. The CDR3 nucleotides are TGTGCCAGCAGTTTGGGTGCGGGGGCCCCCTACGAGCAGTACGTC. The J gene is TRBJ2-7, the V gene TRBV12-3 or TRBV12-4; a weak D match, TRBD2 (7 bases). Trimming took 3 bases from V and 2 from J, leaving 14 bases between them. CDR3 length equals 15 residues.

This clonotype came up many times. Here the CDR3 reads CASSLEGAGYTF. CDR3 DNA: TGCGCCAGCAGCTTGGAGGGTGCTGGCTACACCTTC. This chain connects TRBV5-1 to TRBJ1-2, with unresolved D. The CDR3 has 12 amino acids. The V end lost 0 bases, the J end lost 7 bases, and 7 bases lay between the germline ends. The germline gives CDR1 SGHRS, CDR2 YFSETQ.

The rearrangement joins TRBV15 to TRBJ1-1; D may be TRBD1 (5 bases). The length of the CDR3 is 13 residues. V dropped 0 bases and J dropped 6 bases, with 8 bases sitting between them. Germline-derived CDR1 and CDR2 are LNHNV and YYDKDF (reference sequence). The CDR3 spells CATSRDLGAEAFF. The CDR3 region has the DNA TGTGCCACCAGCAGAGATCTAGGGGCTGAAGCTTTCTTT.

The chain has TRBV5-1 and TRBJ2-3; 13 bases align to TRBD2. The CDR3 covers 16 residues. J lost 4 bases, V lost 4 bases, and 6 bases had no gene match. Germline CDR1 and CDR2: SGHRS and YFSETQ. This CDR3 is CASSLLTSGGSDTQYF. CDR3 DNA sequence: TGCGCCAGCAGCCTCCTGACTAGCGGGGGGTCAGATACGCAGTATTTT. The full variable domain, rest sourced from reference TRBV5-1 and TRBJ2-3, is KAGVTQTPRYLIKTRGQQVTLSCSPISGHRSVSWYQQTPGQGLQFLFEYFSETQRNKGNFPGRFSGRQFSNSRSEMNVSTLELGDSALYLCASSLLTSGGSDTQYFGPGTRLTVL.

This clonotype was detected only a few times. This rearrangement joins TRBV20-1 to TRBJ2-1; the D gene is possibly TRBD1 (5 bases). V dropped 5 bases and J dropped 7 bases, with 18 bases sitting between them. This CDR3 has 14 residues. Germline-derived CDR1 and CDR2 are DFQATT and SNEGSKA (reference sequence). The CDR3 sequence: CSAPSGIPANEQFF. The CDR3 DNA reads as TGCAGTGCTCCCTCAGGGATACCAGCAAATGAGCAGTTCTTC.

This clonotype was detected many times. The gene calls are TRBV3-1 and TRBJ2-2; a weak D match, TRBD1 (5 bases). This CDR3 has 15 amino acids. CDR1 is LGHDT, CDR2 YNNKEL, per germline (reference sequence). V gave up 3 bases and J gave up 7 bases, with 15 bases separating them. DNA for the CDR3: TGTGCCAGCAGCCAGAATTATCAGGGTATCGGGGAGCTGTTTTTT. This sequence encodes CASSQNYQGIGELFF.

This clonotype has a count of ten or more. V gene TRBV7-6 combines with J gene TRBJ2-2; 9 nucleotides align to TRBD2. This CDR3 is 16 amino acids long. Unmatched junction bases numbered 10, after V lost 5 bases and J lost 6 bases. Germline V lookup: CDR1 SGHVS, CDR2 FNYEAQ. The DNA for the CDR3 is TGTGCCAGCAGCCTGTTGGTTCTAGCGGGGCCCGGGGAGCTGTTTTTT. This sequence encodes CASSLLVLAGPGELFF.

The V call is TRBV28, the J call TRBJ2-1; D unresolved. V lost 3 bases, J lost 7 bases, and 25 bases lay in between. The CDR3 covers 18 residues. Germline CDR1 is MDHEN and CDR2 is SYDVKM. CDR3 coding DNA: TGTGCCAGCAGTTTCTTTCGGAGTCGGTATCCGGGTGGTAATGAGCAGTTCTTC. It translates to CASSFFRSRYPGGNEQFF.

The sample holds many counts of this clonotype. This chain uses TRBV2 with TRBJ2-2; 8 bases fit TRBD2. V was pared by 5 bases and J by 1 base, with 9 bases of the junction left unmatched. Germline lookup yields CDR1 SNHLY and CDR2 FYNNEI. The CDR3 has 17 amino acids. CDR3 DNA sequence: TGTGCCAGCAGTCCCCCCTACCTAGCGGGGAACACCGGGGAGCTGTTTTTT. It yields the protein CASSPPYLAGNTGELFF.

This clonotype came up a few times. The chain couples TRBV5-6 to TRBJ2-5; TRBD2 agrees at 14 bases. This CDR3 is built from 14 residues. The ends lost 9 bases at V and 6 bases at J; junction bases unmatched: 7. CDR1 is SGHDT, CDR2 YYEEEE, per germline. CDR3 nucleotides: TGTGCCACTCAGGGACTAGCGGGAGTTCAGACCCAGTACTTC. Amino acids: CATQGLAGVQTQYF.

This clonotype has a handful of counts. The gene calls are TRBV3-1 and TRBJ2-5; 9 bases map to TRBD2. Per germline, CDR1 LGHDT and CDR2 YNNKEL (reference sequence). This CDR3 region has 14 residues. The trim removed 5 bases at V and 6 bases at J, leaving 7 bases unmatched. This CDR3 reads CASSSAGGAKTQYF. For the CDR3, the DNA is TGTGCCAGCAGCTCAGCGGGAGGTGCAAAGACCCAGTACTTC.

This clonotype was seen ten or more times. CDR3 sequence reads: CASSLATVNTEAFF. CDR3 DNA sequence: TGCGCCAGCAGCTTGGCGACAGTAAACACTGAAGCTTTCTTT. The V and J genes are TRBV5-1 and TRBJ1-1; D is perhaps TRBD1 (5 bases). Germline V CDR1 and CDR2: SGHRS, YFSETQ. The CDR3 runs to 14 residues. The ends were cut back, 0 bases at V and 2 bases at J, with 8 bases in the middle.

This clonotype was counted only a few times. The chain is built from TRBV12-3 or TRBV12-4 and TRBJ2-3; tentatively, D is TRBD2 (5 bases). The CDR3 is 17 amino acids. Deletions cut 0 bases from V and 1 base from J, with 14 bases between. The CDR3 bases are TGTGCCAGCAGTTTAGCGGTTGGTAGCGATCGCACAGATACGCAGTATTTT. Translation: CASSLAVGSDRTDTQYF.

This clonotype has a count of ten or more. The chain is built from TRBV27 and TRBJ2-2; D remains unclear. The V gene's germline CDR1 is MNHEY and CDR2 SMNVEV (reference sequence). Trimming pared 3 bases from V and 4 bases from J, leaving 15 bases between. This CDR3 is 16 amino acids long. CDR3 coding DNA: TGTGCCAGCAGTTTCGAAGACCCCGCGAGCACCGGGGAGCTGTTTTTT. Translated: CASSFEDPASTGELFF.